This TCR beta chain was sequenced during a study of Graves' ophthalmopathy and Graves' hyperthyroidism. Aged 18 to 65, hyperthyroidism patients had been newly diagnosed, with under 2 months' duration. Thyroid ultrasound, orbital computed tomography, TRAb, serum thyroxine and clinical symptoms formed the basis of diagnosis. With respect to this clonotype: Its specificity is not known.

Whole-study findings and limits: Blood was where most expanded thyroid clonotypes above 0.001 frequency also turned up.

CDR1 SEHNR and CDR2 FQNEAQ come from the germline V gene (reference sequence). Trimming cost V 5 bases and J 6 bases; bases outside gene matches: 10. The CDR3 sequence is 17 residues long. The TCR beta CDR3 regions underwent amplification from RNA transcripts. First-round RT-PCR used HTBI primers; second-round multiplex PCR followed. MiXCR was run by TCRdb on the multiplex PCR reads, yielding one entry per CDR3 protein. The sample gives around 1,200,000 distinct CDR3 sequences, about 38% of which show up once; approximately 12% is in the top ten. This TCR derives from an adult man with Graves' hyperthyroidism. V and J are TRBV7-9 and TRBJ2-2, with 12 bases aligning to TRBD2. The sample comprised peripheral blood or thyroid tissue (not recorded which). This CDR3 reads CASSQDRLAGESGELFF. CDR3 DNA sequence: TGTGCCAGCAGCCAAGATCGACTAGCGGGAGAGTCCGGGGAGCTGTTTTTT. The full variable domain, in which reference TRBV7-9 and TRBJ2-2 provide the parts outside the CDR3, is DTGVSQNPRHKITKRGQNVTFRCDPISEHNRLYWYRQTLGQGPEFLTYFQNEAQLEKSRLLSDRFSAERPKGSFSTLEIQRTEQGDSAMYLCASSQDRLAGESGELFFGEGSRLTVL.